A single sample is the source of the 14 T cell receptor beta chains below, sequenced in a study of blood T cell repertoires in COVID-19. TCRdb keeps only in-frame clones here, not all; method: immunoSEQ multiplex PCR. The data show about 240,000 clones, around 85% seen once. Source material: peripheral blood. These receptors all stem from a man in his sixties with acute or convalescent COVID-19.

This clone was counted only a few times. This chain's CDR3 is CASSQEGGDRGLLGGNTIYF. The CDR3 nucleotides read TGCGCCAGCAGCCAAGAAGGTGGGGACAGGGGGCTGCTTGGTGGAAACACCATATATTTT. The rearrangement joins TRBV4-1 to TRBJ1-3, with 12 bases fitting TRBD1. CDR1 is MGHRA and CDR2 is YSYEKL in the germline V gene. The CDR3 loop spans 20 amino acids. After removal of 0 bases from V and 3 bases from J, the junction contained 12 bases not matched to a gene.

The rearrangement links TRBV18 to TRBJ1-6; D is possibly TRBD1 (5 bases). V lost 0 bases, J lost 9 bases, and 12 bases lay in between. CDR3 length: 15 amino acids. Germline V gene data show CDR1 as KGHSH and CDR2 as LQKENI. The CDR3 protein is CASSPPAGKSSPLHF. In nucleotides, the CDR3 is TGTGCCAGCTCACCACCGGCAGGGAAGAGTTCACCCCTCCACTTT.

The V call is TRBV30, the J call TRBJ1-6; 7 nucleotides agree with TRBD1. The trim removed 2 bases at V and 5 bases at J, leaving 3 bases unmatched. There are 14 residues in the CDR3. Germline V gene sequence: CDR1 GTSNPN, CDR2 SVGIG (reference sequence). CDR3: CAWSPGQNNSPLHF. CDR3 DNA sequence: TGTGCCTGGAGTCCGGGACAGAATAATTCACCCCTCCACTTT.

This clone was observed a handful of times. As DNA, the CDR3 is TGTGCCAGCAGCGTTGGACAGGGGGCTACAGATGAGCAGTTCTTC. It is translated as CASSVGQGATDEQFF. The chain links TRBV3-1 (or the pseudogene TRBV3-2) to TRBJ2-1; TRBD1 matches 11 bases. CDR1 and CDR2 (germline): LGHDT, YNNKEL (reference sequence). The CDR3 has 15 residues. V shed 5 bases and J 8 bases; nucleotides not matched to a gene: 8.

The chain links TRBV6-6 to TRBJ2-3; 14 bases align to TRBD2. This CDR3 contains 16 residues. The V gene's germline CDR1 is MNHNY and CDR2 SVGAGI (reference sequence). After removal of 6 bases from V and 4 bases from J, the junction contained 6 bases not matched to a gene. CDR3 region: CASSQGLAGGPDTQYF. CDR3 nucleotides: TGTGCCAGCAGCCAAGGACTAGCGGGAGGACCAGATACGCAGTATTTT.

A few counts support this clone. The CDR3 here is CASSQGQKTRYGYTF. As DNA, the CDR3 is TGTGCCAGCAGCCAGGGACAGAAGACCCGCTATGGCTACACCTTC. This rearrangement joins TRBV7-2 to TRBJ1-2; 7 nucleotides align to TRBD1. The CDR3 has 15 residues. Germline CDR1 and CDR2: SGHTA and FQGNSA. V lost 5 bases, J lost 4 bases, and 10 bases stayed unmatched.

A single count supports this clone. The chain combines TRBV11-3 with TRBJ2-3, with D possibly matching TRBD2 (5 bases). The CDR3 has 15 amino acids. V lost 5 bases, J lost 4 bases, and 16 bases lay in between. CDR1 is SGHNT, CDR2 YENEEA, per germline. CDR3: CASSGNPSLADTQYF. CDR3 DNA sequence: TGTGCCAGCAGCGGCAATCCTAGCTTGGCAGATACGCAGTATTTT.

The table lists this clone with a few counts. This chain uses TRBV30 with TRBJ1-2; D might be TRBD1 (5 bases). The CDR3 totals 13 residues. V shed 2 bases and J shed 3 bases, with 10 bases lying between them. Germline CDR1 and CDR2: GTSNPN and SVGIG (reference sequence). Here the CDR3 reads CAWSSGFYYGYTF. The CDR3 DNA reads TGTGCCTGGAGTTCAGGGTTCTACTATGGCTACACCTTC.

The chain combines TRBV15 with TRBJ2-7; 10 bases match TRBD2. V gave up 0 bases and J gave up 4 bases; unmatched junction bases: 6. This CDR3 spans 16 amino acids. Per germline, CDR1 LNHNV and CDR2 YYDKDF (reference sequence). Here the CDR3 DNA reads TGTGCCACCAGCAGAGAAGATGGACTAGCGGCTTACGAGCAGTACTTC. It is translated as CATSREDGLAAYEQYF.

This chain connects TRBV7-2 to TRBJ1-2; 7 bases line up with TRBD1. Losses at the gene ends were 0 bases for V and 8 bases for J; bases not matched to a gene: 9. The CDR3 is 15 amino acids. Germline V gives CDR1 SGHTA, CDR2 FQGNSA. The CDR3 region has the DNA TGTGCCAGCAGCTTAGCGACCGAGGGGGCGCGGGGCTACACCTTC. This sequence encodes CASSLATEGARGYTF.

The chain is built from TRBV7-9 and TRBJ2-3, with 8 bases matching TRBD2. This CDR3 spans 15 amino acids. CDR1 is SEHNR, CDR2 FQNEAQ, per germline (reference sequence). J gave up 1 base and V 5 bases, and 5 bases lay outside the gene matches. CDR3 residues: CASSRIAGRTDTQYF. CDR3 nucleotides: TGTGCCAGCAGCCGTATAGCGGGGCGCACAGATACGCAGTATTTT.

CDR3 sequence: CASTRQGLYEQYF. The CDR3 coding sequence is TGTGCCAGCACAAGGCAGGGGCTGTACGAGCAGTACTTC. The V gene is TRBV27, the J gene TRBJ2-7; possible D gene TRBD1, 6 bases. The CDR3 totals 13 residues. Between the trimmed V and J ends, which lost 7 bases and 4 bases, there was a span of 14 bases. CDR1 is MNHEY and CDR2 is SMNVEV in the germline V gene (reference sequence).

V and J are TRBV30 and TRBJ2-7, with TRBD1 matching over 10 bases. Germline V CDR1 and CDR2: GTSNPN, SVGIG (reference sequence). J gave up 2 bases and V 5 bases, and 6 bases lay outside the gene matches. This CDR3 region has 14 residues. CDR3 nucleotides: TGTGCCTGGGGAACCGGGACAGGGGCCTACGAGCAGTACTTC. It translates to CAWGTGTGAYEQYF.

The chain carries TRBV6-2 or TRBV6-3 and TRBJ2-3, with 9 bases aligning to TRBD2. Trimming cost V 3 bases and J 9 bases; bases outside gene matches: 10. Germline assignment: CDR1 MNHEY and CDR2 SVGEGT. The CDR3 spans 15 residues. The CDR3: CASSYGGRAFSTQYF. For the CDR3, the DNA is TGTGCCAGCAGTTATGGCGGGAGGGCCTTCTCCACGCAGTATTTT.